This T cell receptor (beta chain) stems from a study of T cell responses to AZD1222 COVID-19 vaccine (TCRdb year 2021). Turning to the overall study: TCR sequencing covered fewer than 250 trial participants: 200 to 220 given two doses of AZD1222 and 26 given two doses of MenACWY control vaccine. Enrollment into the trials was organized by age into subgroups of 18-55, 56-69 and 70-plus years, and those subgroups contained roughly 150, 30 and 60 TCR-sequenced participants, respectively. Study-level results and caveats: In the small 56-69-year group, the increase in depth fell short of significance, most likely because of low power. Participants were mostly white British and included more females than males, and it was suggested by the authors that clonal diversity may have been underestimated. The whole spike protein was spanned by vaccine-associated CD4 TCRs, and dominant responses were seen in regions 160-218 and 743-854. Because no day 14 peak-response samples were available, the repertoires could be characterized only after the peak T cell response. After two AZD1222 doses, both the breadth and the depth of spike-specific TCRs were significantly higher than at day 0 and than in MenACWY recipients. Epitopes outside the regions mutated in the B.1.351 and B.1.1.7 variants were reportedly recognized by nearly half of the unique spike-specific TCRs. Conclusions about previously exposed vaccinees were limited because only a handful of AZD1222 recipients were SARS-CoV-2 seropositive at baseline.

The sample's time point label, in plain terms: sample from adult after SARS-CoV-2 infection, after symptom onset. Two convalescent COVID-19 patients, sampled after symptom onset from adults with prior SARS-CoV-2 infection, were also TCR-sequenced for comparison. This clone turned up a few times. Its binding antigen is unknown. Base-call qualities are not available, and no considerably larger clone is one nucleotide away. In the germline V gene, CDR1 corresponds to SGHDT and CDR2 to YYEEEE. The CDR3 sequence holds 14 residues, the cysteine and phenylalanine included. Only the CDR3 portion is preserved as DNA: 42 bases, with reading frame beginning at the first base. Compared with germline, V lacks 0 bases and J lacks 7 bases; bases without a gene match: 2. The CDR3 regions of human TCRbeta chains were subjected to immunosequencing. On the study's bioinformatics: TCRs in the repertoires were compared against a reference library of SARS-CoV-2-specific TCRs that had been generated with the MIRA antigen-specificity platform. Breadth was defined as the fraction of unique TCRs that were SARS-CoV-2-associated, and depth was defined as the fraction of total T cells that were SARS-CoV-2-associated. Using the MIRA data, each spike-specific TCR was mapped to the spike region that the TCR reacts to and placed in a CD4 or CD8 class. Log10-transformed breadth and depth values were compared by one-way ANOVA with Sidak's multiple comparisons tests. Held by TCRdb, this immuneACCESS table contains in-frame sequences only and omits some clones. Under half of the omission traces to an unresolved V gene where checked; the cause of the rest is unknown. From that table come the V and J calls and clone size; the DNA was used to work out D and trimming. This sample lists about 140,000 clones; about 92% were detected once. The top ten clonotypes cover about 12% of the sample.

The sequence is built from TRBV5-6 and TRBJ1-4; TRBD1 lines up with 8 middle nucleotides. The sequencing used peripheral blood, collected after recovery from COVID-19. The receptor's source is an adult who had recovered from COVID-19. In nucleotide form, the sequence is TGTGCCAGCAGCTTGGGCAGGGGGCGTGAAAAACTGTTTTTT. Its protein is CASSLGRGREKLFF.